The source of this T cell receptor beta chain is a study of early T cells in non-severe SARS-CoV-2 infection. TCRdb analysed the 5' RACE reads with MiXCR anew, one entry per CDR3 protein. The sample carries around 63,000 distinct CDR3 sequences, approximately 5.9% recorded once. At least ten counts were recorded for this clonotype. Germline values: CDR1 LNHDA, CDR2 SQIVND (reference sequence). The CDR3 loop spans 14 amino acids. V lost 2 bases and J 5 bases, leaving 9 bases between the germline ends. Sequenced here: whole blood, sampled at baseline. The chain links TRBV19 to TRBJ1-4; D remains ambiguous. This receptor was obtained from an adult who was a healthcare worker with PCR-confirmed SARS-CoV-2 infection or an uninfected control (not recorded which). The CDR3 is CASSISRTNEKLFF. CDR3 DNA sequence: TGTGCCAGTAGTATATCGCGGACGAATGAAAAACTGTTTTTT.